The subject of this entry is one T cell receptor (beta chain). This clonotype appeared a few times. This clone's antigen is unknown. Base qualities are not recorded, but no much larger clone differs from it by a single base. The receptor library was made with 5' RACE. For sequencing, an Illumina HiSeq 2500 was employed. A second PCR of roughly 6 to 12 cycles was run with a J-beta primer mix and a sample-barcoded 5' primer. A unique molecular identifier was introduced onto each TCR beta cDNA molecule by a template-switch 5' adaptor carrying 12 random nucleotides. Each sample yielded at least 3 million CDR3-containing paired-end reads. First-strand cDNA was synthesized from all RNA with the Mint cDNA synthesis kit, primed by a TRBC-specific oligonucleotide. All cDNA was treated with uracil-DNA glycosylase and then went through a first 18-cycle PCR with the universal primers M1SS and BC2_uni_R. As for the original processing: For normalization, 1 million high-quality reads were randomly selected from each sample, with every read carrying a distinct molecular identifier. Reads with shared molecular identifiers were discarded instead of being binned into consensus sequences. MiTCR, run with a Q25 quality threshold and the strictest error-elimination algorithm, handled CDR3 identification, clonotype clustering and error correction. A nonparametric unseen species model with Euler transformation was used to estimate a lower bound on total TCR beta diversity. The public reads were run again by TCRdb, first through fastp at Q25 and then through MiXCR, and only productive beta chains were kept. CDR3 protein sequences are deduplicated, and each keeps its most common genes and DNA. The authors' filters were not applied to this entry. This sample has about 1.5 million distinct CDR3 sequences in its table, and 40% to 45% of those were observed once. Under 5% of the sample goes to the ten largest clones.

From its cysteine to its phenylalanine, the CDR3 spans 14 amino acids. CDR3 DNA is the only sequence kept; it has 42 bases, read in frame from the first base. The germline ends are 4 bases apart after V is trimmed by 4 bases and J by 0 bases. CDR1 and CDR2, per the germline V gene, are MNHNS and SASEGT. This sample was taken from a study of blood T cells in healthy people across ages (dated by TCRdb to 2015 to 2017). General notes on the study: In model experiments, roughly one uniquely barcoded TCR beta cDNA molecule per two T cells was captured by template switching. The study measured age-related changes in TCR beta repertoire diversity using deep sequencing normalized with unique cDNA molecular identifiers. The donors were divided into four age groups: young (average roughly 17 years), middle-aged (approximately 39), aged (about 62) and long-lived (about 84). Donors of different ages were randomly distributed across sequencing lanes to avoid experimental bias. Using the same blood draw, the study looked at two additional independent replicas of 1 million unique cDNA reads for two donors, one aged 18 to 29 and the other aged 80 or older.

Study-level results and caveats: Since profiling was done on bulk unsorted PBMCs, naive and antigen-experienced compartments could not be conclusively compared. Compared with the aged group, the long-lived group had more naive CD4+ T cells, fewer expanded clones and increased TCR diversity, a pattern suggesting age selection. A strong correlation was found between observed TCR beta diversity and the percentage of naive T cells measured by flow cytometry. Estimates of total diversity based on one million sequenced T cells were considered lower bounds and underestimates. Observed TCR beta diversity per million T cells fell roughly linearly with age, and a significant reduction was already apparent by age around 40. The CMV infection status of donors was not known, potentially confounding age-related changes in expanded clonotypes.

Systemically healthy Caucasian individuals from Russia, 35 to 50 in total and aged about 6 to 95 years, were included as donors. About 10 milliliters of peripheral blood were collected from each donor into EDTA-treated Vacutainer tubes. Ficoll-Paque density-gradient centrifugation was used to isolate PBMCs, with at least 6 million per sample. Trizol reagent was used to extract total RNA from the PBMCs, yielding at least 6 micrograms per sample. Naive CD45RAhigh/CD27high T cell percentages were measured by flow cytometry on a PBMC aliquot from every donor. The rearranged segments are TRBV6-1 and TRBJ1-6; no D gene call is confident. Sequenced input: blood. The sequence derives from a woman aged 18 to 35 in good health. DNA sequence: TGTGCCAGCAGTGGGGGCTCCTATAATTCACCCCTCCACTTT. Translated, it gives CASSGGSYNSPLHF.